This is a list of T cell receptor beta chains from one sample in a study of beta chain features in type 1 diabetes. Method: immunoSEQ multiplex PCR; TCRdb's copy keeps in-frame clones and lacks some. The data show 130,000 to 150,000 clones, less than 9% seen once. Sequenced sample: central memory CD4+ T cells from blood. The receptors stem from a woman aged 25 to 39 in good health. The conserved cysteine and the conserved F or W are not part of the CDR3 here.

TRBV7-9,ASSRVTGALF
TRBV6-5,ASSYAASGTGELF
TRBV5-1,ASSLGTGGMNTEAF
TRBV14,ASSTRTGSYEQY
TRBV28,ASSGGTSVSYEQY
TRBV11-2,ASSPRGTSGSGYEQY
TRBV2,ASSDAAGNGDTQY
TRBV7-8,ASSLTAGQGGYEQY
TRBV15,ATSWDRGLGNQPQH
TRBV9,ASSATGGANVLT
TRBV7-6,ASSLEYWYEQY
TRBV4-2,ASSQGNPSNEKLF
TRBV30,AWSVPAGRKNTEAF
TRBV21-1,ASSRKASCKGQGGDTQY
TRBV9,ASSVSTGTGNQETQY
TRBV4-2,ASSQDPGTSGRGRYNEQF
TRBV30,AWTRWGGQAF
TRBV5-1,ASSLGTSGRSTDTQY
TRBV2,ASREGLAGASYNEQF
TRBV28,ASSDRTGTDTQY
TRBV21-1,ASSGLTGAYEQY
TRBV5-8,ASSFGIGRETQY
TRBV6-5,ASSYRRGQTNEKLF
TRBV7-3,ASSPGLANNEQF
TRBV19,ASSKESGYESNEQF
TRBV4-2,ASTRGQNTGELF
TRBV7-8,ASTRADQPQH
TRBV6-1,ASSGLAGGVGEQY
TRBV6-1,ASSERAGEETQY
TRBV27,ASSTASGGSYATGRETQY
TRBV11-2,ASSLTVEGEQY
TRBV5-4,ASSLAVRGYGYT
TRBV2,ASSERVAGATDTQY
TRBV9,ASSSSRDQPF
TRBV28,ASSLGLAGLGTQY
TRBV9,ASSFGTEPNYGYT
TRBV4-3,ASSQVVQDYPYEQY
TRBV29-1,SVEGAMGGETQY
TRBV7-2,ASSYSAYGYT
TRBV19,ASRSGPRPTDTQY
TRBV1,TSSQEGPGGNYEQY
TRBV18,ASSPKNGTGVYNEQF
TRBV28,ASSPLGGSGNTIY
TRBV4-3,ASSQGPQGERGRNEQF
TRBV30,AWRGLGFSGANVLT
TRBV18,ASSPAASGEQY
TRBV7-9,ASSLGSGNEQF
TRBV7-2,ASSLDALSTEAF